The 12 T cell receptor beta chains listed next were all sequenced from one sample in a study of T-cell memory formation after mild COVID-19. TCRdb itself ran the 5' RACE reads through MiXCR, one entry per CDR3 protein. The table lists some 350,000 distinct CDR3 sequences, under 15% of them singletons. Input material: PBMCs or a T cell subset sorted from them (not recorded which). These receptors were taken from a man aged 18 to 35 who had mild COVID-19 (a few samples of this study predate the infection). Cell type and time point are not known.

CDR3 sequence: CASSTRGMNTEAFF. The CDR3 DNA reads as TGTGCCAGCAGCACCAGGGGGATGAACACTGAAGCTTTCTTT. This chain links TRBV7-2 with TRBJ1-1; 7 nucleotides agree with TRBD1. Trimming at V came to 5 bases and at J to 0 bases, leaving 3 bases not matched to a gene. Looked up from germline, CDR1 is SGHTA and CDR2 is FQGNSA. This CDR3 region has 14 residues.

This clonotype appeared once. The chain recombines TRBV28 with TRBJ2-7; D possibly uses TRBD1 or TRBD2 (5 bases each). Trimming pared 6 bases from V and 2 bases from J, leaving 8 bases between. In germline, CDR1 is MDHEN, CDR2 SYDVKM. The CDR3 sequence is 12 residues long. The CDR3 spells CASRGPTYEQYV. CDR3 coding DNA: TGTGCCAGCAGGGGACCCACCTACGAGCAGTACGTC.

This clonotype was seen more than once but under ten times. This chain uses TRBV5-6 with TRBJ2-3, with TRBD2 identical over 8 bases. The CDR3 loop spans 15 amino acids. The V segment lost 2 bases and the J segment 4 bases; nucleotides outside the gene matches: 6. Germline CDR1 and CDR2: SGHDT and YYEEEE. The chain's CDR3 is CASSLGLAGPDTQYF. The CDR3 coding sequence is TGTGCCAGCAGCTTAGGACTAGCCGGCCCAGATACGCAGTATTTT.

V gene TRBV12-3 or TRBV12-4 combines with J gene TRBJ2-7; D might be TRBD1 or TRBD2, each matching 5 bases. V lost 2 bases and J 3 bases, leaving 11 bases between the germline ends. The length of the CDR3 is 14 residues. CDR3 nucleotides: TGTGCCAGCAGTTTACTAGTGGGACGCTACGAGCAGTACTTC. It encodes CASSLLVGRYEQYF.

This clonotype was seen a single time. This chain uses TRBV25-1 with TRBJ1-5, with D perhaps matching TRBD1 (6 bases). The V end lost 4 bases, the J end lost 0 bases, and 10 bases lay between the germline ends. The germline V gene has CDR1 MGHDK and CDR2 SYGVNS. CDR3 length equals 15 residues. This CDR3 is CASSADSFSNQPQHF. DNA for the CDR3: TGTGCCAGCAGTGCGGACAGCTTTAGCAATCAGCCCCAGCATTTT.

CDR3 nucleotides: TGTGCCAGCAGCTTGAGGCTAAGGGGAGGCTACACCTTC. Translated: CASSLRLRGGYTF. This chain joins TRBV7-9 and TRBJ1-2; D is possibly TRBD1 (5 bases). Germline V gene data show CDR1 as SEHNR and CDR2 as FQNEAQ (reference sequence). Deletions cut 3 bases from V and 8 bases from J, with 13 bases between. This CDR3 spans 13 amino acids.

V and J are TRBV9 and TRBJ2-1; D perhaps matches TRBD2 (5 bases). The CDR3 has 14 residues. CDR1 and CDR2 from the germline V gene are SGDLS and YYNGEE. The germline V and J ends were trimmed by 6 bases and 14 bases, with 24 bases remaining between them. CDR3 in amino acids: CASKGPSRKSEEFF. The CDR3 DNA is TGTGCCAGCAAAGGACCCTCGCGGAAGTCGGAGGAGTTCTTC. The full variable domain, its missing parts supplied by reference TRBV9 and TRBJ2-1, is DSGVTQTPKHLITATGQRVTLRCSPRSGDLSVYWYQQSLDQGLQFLIQYYNGEERAKGNILERFSAQQFPDLHSELNLSSLELGDSALYFCASKGPSRKSEEFFGPGTRLTVL.

In its sample, this clonotype was seen many times. CDR3 DNA sequence: TGCAGTGCTACGCCGGGACACGTCGCGTACGAGCAGTACTTC. Translation: CSATPGHVAYEQYF. This chain uses TRBV20-1 with TRBJ2-7; possible D gene TRBD1, 6 bases. V dropped 4 bases and J dropped 4 bases, with 17 bases sitting between them. CDR1 and CDR2 from the germline V gene are DFQATT and SNEGSKA (reference sequence). CDR3 length: 14 residues.

This clonotype was recorded at least ten times. This rearrangement joins TRBV7-3 to TRBJ1-1; TRBD1 might be the D (5 bases). From germline, CDR1 is SGHTA and CDR2 FQGTGA. Between the trimmed V and J ends, which lost 5 bases and 9 bases, there was a span of 13 bases. There are 12 residues in the CDR3. CDR3 nucleotide sequence: TGTGCCAGCAGCACGGGGCCAGGGCAAGCTTTCTTT. Residues: CASSTGPGQAFF.

This clonotype showed up just a few times. This sequence joins TRBV4-3 and TRBJ2-2; D might be TRBD2 (6 bases). Germline lookup yields CDR1 LGHNA and CDR2 YSLEER. The CDR3 extends over 16 amino acids. V was pared by 6 bases and J by 2 bases, with 16 bases between. The CDR3 nucleotides read TGCGCCAGCAGTCAGGACTACCGACAAAACACCGGGGAGCTGTTTTTT. Protein product: CASSQDYRQNTGELFF.

This clonotype was counted many times. The chain joins TRBV7-9 to TRBJ2-7; D not certain. This CDR3 contains 12 residues. Germline V gives CDR1 SEHNR, CDR2 FQNEAQ (reference sequence). Trimming stripped 6 bases from V and 3 bases from J, with 9 bases between. The chain's CDR3 is CASRLRIYEQYV. CDR3 nucleotide sequence: TGTGCCAGCAGATTAAGGATCTACGAGCAGTACGTC.

This chain joins TRBV7-2 and TRBJ2-3; 7 bases align to TRBD2. Germline CDR1 SGHTA, CDR2 FQGNSA. Trimming removed 3 bases from V and 3 bases from J; junction bases left unmatched: 3. The CDR3 is 14 residues long. For the CDR3, the DNA is TGTGCCAGCAGCTTCAGCGGGGCGACAGATACGCAGTATTTT. Protein product: CASSFSGATDTQYF.